What follows are 20 T cell receptor beta chains derived from one specimen sequenced in a study of shared clonotypes between healthy human individuals (TCRdb year 2020). Library preparation was by the immunoSEQ multiplex PCR assay. Here the immuneACCESS table is served through TCRdb, limited to in-frame sequences with V and J called. Missing clones are a known gap in these copies; in checked studies unresolved V genes cover under half, and the rest lacks a known reason. Recorded for this sample are 2 million to 3 million clones; roughly 93% of them occurred a single time. The top ten clones comprise around 0.37% of the sample. The specimen was naive CD4+ T cells from PBMCs. Reading the label with the study, this specimen's cell subset or site is: CD45RA+ positively selected. The receptor source for this set is a man between 18 and 29 years old in good health. Some clones in this sample may be carry-over from other donors' samples.

J is TRBJ2-1 and V is TRBV6-5; D could derive from TRBD1 or TRBD2 (5 bases each). Trimming removed 5 bases at V and 9 bases at J, with 14 bases between. CDR1 and CDR2 (germline): MNHEY, SVGAGI. The CDR3 totals 13 residues. CDR3 residues: CASSVNNGGEQFF. The CDR3 DNA reads TGTGCCAGCAGTGTGAACAATGGGGGTGAGCAGTTCTTC.

J is TRBJ1-3 and V is TRBV6-5; a weak D match, TRBD1 (5 bases). Trimming took off 4 bases at V and 3 bases at J, with 16 bases between the two ends. Germline V gene sequence: CDR1 MNHEY, CDR2 SVGAGI. The CDR3 is made up of 16 amino acids. The CDR3 spells CASSSIRVLRGNTIYF. DNA of the CDR3: TGTGCCAGCAGTTCCATCAGGGTTCTTCGTGGAAACACCATATATTTT.

CDR3 in amino acids: CASSAGRTSYNEQFF. The CDR3 nucleotides are TGTGCCAGCAGCGCCGGTAGAACCTCCTACAATGAGCAGTTCTTC. V and J are TRBV11-2 and TRBJ2-1; unclear D gene. This CDR3 is built from 15 residues. In germline, CDR1 is SGHAT, CDR2 FQNNGV. With 5 bases removed from V and 0 bases from J, the gap between germline ends came to 11 bases.

The chain employs TRBV6-4 and TRBJ1-2; 7 bases are shared with TRBD1. The ends lost 5 bases at V and 7 bases at J; junction bases unmatched: 7. Germline V CDR1 and CDR2: MRHNA, SNTAGT. The CDR3 sequence is 13 residues long. As DNA, the CDR3 is TGTGCCAGCAGTCGCACAGGGGCGGGTGGCTACACCTTC. It codes for CASSRTGAGGYTF.

This chain connects TRBV7-2 to TRBJ2-1; no clear D gene. Germline lookup yields CDR1 SGHTA and CDR2 FQGNSA. CDR3 size: 17 residues. The V end was cut by 1 base, the J end by 2 bases, with 15 bases between. CDR3 protein: CASSLGFRSDPYNEQFF. For the CDR3, the DNA is TGTGCCAGCAGCTTAGGGTTTAGGTCGGATCCCTACAATGAGCAGTTCTTC.

V gene TRBV4-1 combines with J gene TRBJ2-7, with TRBD2 matching 10 bases. The CDR3 is 16 amino acids. The germline V gene encodes CDR1 MGHRA and CDR2 YSYEKL. The junction had 9 bases not matched to a gene; V was cut back by 4 bases and J by 3 bases. Written as DNA, the CDR3 is TGCGCCAGCAGCCCTACCCTAGCGGGGGTGAACTACGAGCAGTACTTC. Protein product: CASSPTLAGVNYEQYF.

The chain joins TRBV10-3 to TRBJ1-1; TRBD1 matches at 8 bases. The CDR3 loop spans 20 amino acids. Germline CDR1 is ENHRY and CDR2 is SYGVKD. The trim removed 1 base at V and 1 base at J, leaving 17 bases unmatched. The CDR3 nucleotides are TGTGCCATCAGTGAGTTAACTCAGGGGGCAGGGAAGCGGGCGAACACTGAAGCTTTCTTT. This sequence encodes CAISELTQGAGKRANTEAFF.

The chain has TRBV6-1 and TRBJ1-2; D gene unclear. From germline, CDR1 is MNHNS and CDR2 SASEGT. The CDR3 spans 13 residues. V gave up 1 base and J gave up 4 bases, with 7 bases separating them. The CDR3 coding sequence is TGTGCCAGCAGTGAAGTCCAAACCTATGGCTACACCTTC. This translates into CASSEVQTYGYTF.

The V gene is TRBV7-8, the J gene TRBJ2-1; TRBD1 matches at 8 bases. CDR3 size: 16 residues. V lost 2 bases, J lost 9 bases, and 12 bases stayed unmatched. Per the germline V gene, CDR1 is SGHVS and CDR2 is FQNEAQ. The CDR3 DNA follows: TGTGCCAGCAGCTTAAGAGACAGGGGTATTGTTAGTGAGCAGTTCTTC. Translated: CASSLRDRGIVSEQFF.

The chain's CDR3 is CASRNTGGSQETQYF. In DNA, the CDR3 is TGCGCCAGCAGGAATACAGGGGGTTCCCAAGAGACCCAGTACTTC. The chain uses TRBV5-1 and TRBJ2-5; TRBD1 matches at 8 bases. There are 15 residues in the CDR3. Trimming at V came to 5 bases and at J to 1 base, leaving 7 bases not matched to a gene. Germline values: CDR1 SGHRS, CDR2 YFSETQ. Together with reference TRBV5-1 and TRBJ2-5, the CDR3 gives the full variable domain: KAGVTQTPRYLIKTRGQQVTLSCSPISGHRSVSWYQQTPGQGLQFLFEYFSETQRNKGNFPGRFSGRQFSNSRSEMNVSTLELGDSALYLCASRNTGGSQETQYFGPGTRLLVL.

The chain employs TRBV12-1 and TRBJ2-7; whether TRBD2, the table's D call, matches the DNA was not checked. TRBV12-1 is listed as a pseudogene. The CDR3 is made up of 16 amino acids. In DNA form, the CDR3 reads TGTGCCAGCAGCCACCCAGCGGGAGGGCCCTCCTACGAGCAGTACTTC. Protein sequence: CASSHPAGGPSYEQYF.

The gene calls are TRBV18 and TRBJ1-2; D unclear. CDR3 length equals 14 residues. Per germline, CDR1 KGHSH and CDR2 LQKENI. Trimming took 0 bases from V and 5 from J, leaving 10 bases between them. The CDR3 here is CASSPPLSPYGYTF. For the CDR3, the DNA is TGTGCCAGCTCACCACCCCTTTCCCCATATGGCTACACCTTC.

This chain links TRBV19 with TRBJ2-7; 10 positions match TRBD1. Germline CDR1 LNHDA, CDR2 SQIVND (reference sequence). CDR3 length equals 14 residues. J lost 4 bases, V lost 7 bases, and 7 bases had no gene match. CDR3 loop: CASTPGQGRYEQYF. CDR3 nucleotides: TGTGCCAGTACACCGGGACAGGGGAGGTACGAGCAGTACTTC.

The chain is built from TRBV2 and TRBJ2-3; possible D gene TRBD2, 6 bases. Germline V lookup: CDR1 SNHLY, CDR2 FYNNEI. The V end was cut by 5 bases, the J end by 2 bases, with 20 bases between. The CDR3 totals 17 residues. The CDR3: CASSPTSSARLTDTQYF. The CDR3 nucleotides read TGTGCCAGCAGTCCCACCTCTAGCGCGCGTCTCACAGATACGCAGTATTTT.

Worth noting for this clone: The same CDR3 also results from other DNA sequences found in this sample. CDR3 DNA: TGCGCCAGCAGCTTGTTCGGGGGGCAGGAGACCCAGTACTTC. Translated, it gives CASSLFGGQETQYF. The chain recombines TRBV5-1 with TRBJ2-5, with D perhaps TRBD2 (7 bases). The CDR3 length is 14 residues. CDR1 is SGHRS and CDR2 is YFSETQ in the germline V gene. Between the trimmed V and J ends, which lost 1 base and 5 bases, there was a span of 12 bases.

The rearrangement joins TRBV28 to TRBJ2-1; TRBD2 agrees at 8 bases. V trimming: 1 base; J trimming: 3 bases; junction bases outside the gene matches: 11. There are 18 residues in the CDR3. Germline V lookup: CDR1 MDHEN, CDR2 SYDVKM. CDR3 nucleotide sequence: TGTGCCAGCAGTTTATTGATGCTCCTAGCGGGTGACTACAATGAGCAGTTCTTC. Its translation: CASSLLMLLAGDYNEQFF.

Concerning this clone itself: The same CDR3 also results from other DNA sequences found in this sample. Here the CDR3 reads CASSPGQGAYEQYF. The CDR3, as DNA: TGTGCCAGCAGCCCCGGACAGGGGGCTTACGAGCAGTACTTC. The genes are TRBV9 and TRBJ2-7; TRBD1 agrees at 11 bases. Losses at the gene ends were 4 bases for V and 4 bases for J; bases not matched to a gene: 4. Per germline, CDR1 SGDLS and CDR2 YYNGEE. The CDR3 extends over 14 amino acids.

The chain carries TRBV27 and TRBJ2-7; 8 bases map to TRBD2. CDR1 is MNHEY and CDR2 is SMNVEV in the germline V gene (reference sequence). The J segment lost 3 bases and the V segment lost 5 bases, leaving 9 bases of the junction unmatched. CDR3 size: 15 residues. The CDR3 protein is CASSAGGRLDYEQYF. DNA of the CDR3: TGTGCCAGCAGTGCCGGCGGGAGGCTCGACTACGAGCAGTACTTC.

This CDR3 reads CASSQVSLASNNEQFF. The CDR3 DNA sequence: TGCGCCAGCAGCCAAGTTTCACTAGCGAGTAATAATGAGCAGTTCTTC. This rearrangement joins TRBV4-1 to TRBJ2-1; TRBD2 matches at 7 bases. CDR3 length: 16 amino acids. The ends lost 1 base at V and 7 bases at J; junction bases unmatched: 10. The germline V gene encodes CDR1 MGHRA and CDR2 YSYEKL.

Concerning this clone itself: The same CDR3 also results from other DNA sequences found in this sample. The chain carries TRBV18 and TRBJ1-3, with D perhaps TRBD1 (6 bases). The germline V and J ends were trimmed by 3 bases and 0 bases, with 9 bases remaining between them. In germline, CDR1 is KGHSH, CDR2 LQKENI. CDR3 size: 15 residues. In nucleotides, the CDR3 is TGTGCCAGCTCACCTGGGACAACCTCTGGAAACACCATATATTTT. It translates to CASSPGTTSGNTIYF.